The entry below describes one TCR beta chain. The antigen it binds to is not known. One base away there is no much larger clone; base qualities are not given. These data come from a study of blood T cell repertoires in COVID-19 (TCRdb year 2020). Regarding the research as a whole: Samples from collaborators originated in the United States, Italy and Spain and spanned both the acute and convalescent phases of COVID-19. The material from the prospective study consisted of cDNA or gDNA derived from T cells, B-cell-depleted T cells, or PBMCs. Subjects who had been exposed to COVID-19, were actively infected with it, or had recovered from it provided the deeply sampled blood TCRbeta repertoires that made up the dataset. The repertoires were released in a freely available public database meant as a resource for research on the immune response to SARS-CoV-2. The samples were drawn from the first 160 participants of the ongoing ImmuneRACE study and from under 1,500 subjects provided by 6 global collaborators. Nearly every sample came with metadata listing a de-identified subject ID, COVID-19 status, age in years and sex. Where available, HLA class I and class II types were taken from metadata supplied by the sample provider and were not determined by assay-based typing. Broad study findings and their caveats: The quantity of clinical and demographic metadata differed by source and by participant and was supplied without curation.

TCRbeta CDR3 regions were amplified from genomic DNA using the immunoSEQ Assay, a bias-controlled multiplex PCR. For the original study's pipeline: Within the assay, amplification of reference gene primers was used to estimate how many nucleated cells each sample contained. Sequence reads were collapsed and filtered to measure the absolute abundance of every unique TCRbeta CDR3 rearrangement. For each sample, productive Simpson clonality was calculated by taking the square root of Simpson's diversity index across productive rearrangements. TCRdb provides this immuneACCESS table in a form limited to in-frame rearrangements. Some clones are lacking; in checked studies, under half of them reflect an unresolved V gene, and why the rest are absent is not known. That table furnishes V, J and clone size, whereas the DNA furnished D and trimming. Here the sample has 150,000 to 200,000 clones; about 89% occur a single time. The top ten clonotypes cover around 0.77% of the sample.

Enrolling through a virtual design, the prospective study's participants ranged in age from roughly 18 to 89 years and lived across approximately 25 United States geographic areas. To assign participants to cohorts, the prospective study relied on clinical history that participants themselves reported in a screening survey and a study questionnaire. Recovered participants in ImmuneRACE Cohort 3 were defined as having two consecutive negative NP/OP PCR tests, clearance from a healthcare professional, or resolution of symptoms. Mobile phlebotomists in the prospective study collected whole blood, serum and a nasopharyngeal or oropharyngeal swab from every participant. Participants in the prospective study had the option to provide additional blood draws and questionnaires over a roughly 2-month period. Before DNA extraction, blood samples from the prospective study were shipped at room temperature or frozen.

Trimming takes 5 bases off V and 4 bases off J; junction bases not matched to a gene: 17. Taken from cysteine to phenylalanine, the CDR3 has 18 residues. CDR3 DNA is the only sequence kept; it has 54 bases, read in frame from the first base. CDR1 and CDR2 were assigned from the germline V gene (reference sequence) as LNHNV and YYDKDF. Recombination joined TRBV15 with TRBJ1-5, with TRBD1 identical over 7 junction bases. This clonotype originated in a woman aged 18-29 years who had recovered from COVID-19. Specimen: PBMCs or T cells enriched from blood (not recorded which). This receptor has the CDR3 CATSPTFIDRALNQPQHF. The nucleotides read TGTGCCACCAGCCCCACTTTTATTGACAGGGCCCTTAATCAGCCCCAGCATTTT.